This T cell receptor (beta chain) was recovered during a study of blood T cell repertoires in COVID-19 (dated by TCRdb to 2018 to 2020). A note on the overall study: Collaborator samples came from the United States, Italy and Spain and covered acute and convalescent phases of COVID-19. The repertoires were made available in a free public database intended to serve as a resource for research on the immune response to SARS-CoV-2. Deeply sampled blood TCRbeta repertoires from subjects exposed to, actively infected with, or recovered from COVID-19 were included in the dataset. The material from the prospective study consisted of cDNA or gDNA derived from T cells, B-cell-depleted T cells, or PBMCs. Samples came from the ongoing ImmuneRACE study (first 160 participants) plus 1,254 subjects from 6 global collaborators. Nearly every sample came with metadata listing a de-identified subject ID, COVID-19 status, age in years and sex. Where available, HLA class I and class II types were taken from metadata supplied by the sample provider and were not determined by assay-based typing. Overall study results and their limits: The quantity of clinical and demographic metadata differed by source and by participant and was supplied without curation.

A distance of 19 bases separates the germline ends of V and J, which lose 4 bases and 3 bases respectively. The CDR3 numbers 17 residues from cysteine through phenylalanine. The sequence is cut down to CDR3 DNA, 51 bases in frame from base 1. The germline V gene sets CDR1 to SGHDN and CDR2 to FVKESK. In the prospective study, participants were about 18 to 95 years old, resided in 24 geographic areas of the United States, and were enrolled through a virtual design. In the prospective study, participants were assigned to cohorts based on the clinical history participants reported in a screening survey and a study questionnaire. Recovered participants in ImmuneRACE Cohort 3 were defined as having two consecutive negative NP/OP PCR tests, clearance from a healthcare professional, or resolution of symptoms. Each participant in the prospective study had whole blood, serum and a nasopharyngeal or oropharyngeal swab collected by mobile phlebotomists. Additional blood draws and questionnaires over an approximately two-month period could optionally be provided by prospective study participants. Blood samples from the prospective study were shipped frozen or at room temperature prior to DNA extraction.

TCRbeta CDR3 regions were amplified from genomic DNA by means of the immunoSEQ Assay, a bias-controlled multiplex PCR. The study's own analysis went as follows. Nucleated cell counts per sample were estimated from amplification of reference gene primers within the assay. To quantify the absolute abundance of each unique TCRbeta CDR3 rearrangement, sequence reads were collapsed and filtered. Productive Simpson clonality was computed per sample as the square root of Simpson's diversity index over productive rearrangements. In its TCRdb copy, this immuneACCESS table keeps in-frame sequences only and misses some clones. Where compared with another copy, unresolved V genes explain less than half of these, and the others have no known cause. Clone size and V and J calls were adopted from that table, with D and trimming inferred from the DNA. This sample lists around 220,000 clones; around nine tenths were detected once. The ten largest clones represent 1.5% to 2% of the sample.

Turning to this clone: Its specific antigen is unknown. Nothing much larger sits one base from this clone, and base qualities are not available.

The chain was built from TRBV14 and TRBJ2-1; perhaps TRBD1 is the D gene, with 8 bases matching. The origin of this receptor is a woman in her late teens or twenties who had recovered from COVID-19. The material sequenced was PBMCs or T cells enriched from blood (not recorded which). The CDR3 has the sequence CASSPVGGTGHYNEQFF. Here is the DNA: TGTGCCAGCAGCCCCGTGGGGGGGACAGGACACTACAATGAGCAGTTCTTC.